This entry features one TCR beta chain sequence. This clonotype was observed at least ten times. Its antigen specificity is not known. No base quality values were provided; no much bigger clone lies one nucleotide off. CDR3 length: 16 amino acids, cysteine to phenylalanine. Only CDR3 DNA remains: 48 bases, in frame from the first base. As encoded in the germline V gene, CDR1 is SNHLY while CDR2 is FYNNEI. Here V drops 7 bases and J drops 3 bases, and the junction holds 13 bases not matched to any gene. The sample comes from a study of molecular identifiers for immune sequencing clone quantification (dated by TCRdb to between 2018 and 2020). General notes on the study: In a replicate experiment, RNA from roughly 20,000 or 100,000 naive CD8 T cells was split into five aliquots, four of which were sequenced. The study was a methods study using CD8 T cells to benchmark molecular-identifier clustering-based TCR repertoire sequencing (MIDCIRS) and TCR RNA copy counting.

Libraries of naive CD8 T cells were built from anywhere between about 17,000 and 1,000,000 sorted cells, with 10%, 30% or 50% of the purified RNA used. Naive CD8 T cells, defined as CD8+CD4-CCR7+CD45RA+, were FACS-sorted into RLT Plus buffer on a BD FACSAria II. To test detection sensitivity, Jurkat RNA equal to approximately ten TCR copies was added to samples of about 19,000-1,100,000 naive CD8 T cells. CD8 T cells were enriched with RosetteSep CD8+ T Cell Enrichment Cocktail and Ficoll-Paque, followed by ACK red cell lysis. Broad study findings and their caveats: In CMV-specific effector cells, clones with more than 20 RNA copies accounted for over 98% of molecules, whereas in naive cells such clones accounted for under 1%. When barcode sub-clustering was omitted, TCR diversity was inflated by chimeric consensus sequences, with chimeras reaching as high as 47%. Spiked-in Jurkat TCR RNA equal to a single cell's worth was reported to be detectable even within one million naive CD8 T cells. The sizes of highly expanded clones could end up underestimated when identical TCR molecules share a barcode. Roughly 3 recovered TCR RNA copies per cell were obtained by modeling, versus approximately 10 by digital PCR, implying a capture efficiency of roughly 32%. The naive libraries included spiked-in Jurkat TCR RNA (fewer than eleven copies' worth), and this RNA is not part of the donor repertoire.

Receptor amplification or capture employed PCR. The instrument was a NextSeq 500. Bulk TCR libraries were prepared as previously described, using TCR primers listed in Table S5. Total RNA was purified with the Qiagen AllPrep DNA/RNA kit. Before analysis, reads from multiple sequencing runs of one library were combined. Turning to the authors' computational methods: Reads were retained only if their TCR constant sequence matched exactly, and those retained reads were trimmed to 150 nt and grouped according to their 12-nt molecular barcodes. Within each barcode group, reads were sub-clustered at a 15% Levenshtein threshold, and quality-weighted consensus sequences were built per RNA molecule. Non-functional sequences were discarded, and so were lower-count sequences lying one edit away from another sequence. Based on fitting two negative binomial distributions, any barcode sub-cluster with under 20% of the maximum read count was discarded. TCRdb reprocessed the public reads (quality trimming at Q25 with fastp, clone calling with MiXCR) and kept in-frame beta chains. Each record represents a unique CDR3 protein, reported with the most common genes and DNA among its rows. The V and J calls, along with clone size, are taken from TCRdb and not from the paper's own processing. Recorded for this sample are some 96,000 distinct CDR3 sequences; less than 25% of them occurred a single time. The ten most abundant clones make up around 0.92% of the sample.

Here the chain combines TRBV2 and TRBJ2-3, with 7 junctional bases fitting TRBD1. The sequence came from a human donor in good health. Some libraries in this study had Jurkat cell RNA spiked in. The specimen sequenced was naive CD8+ T cells from blood, with Jurkat cell RNA spiked in. In light of the paper, this sample's cell subset or site label describes: FACS-sorted CD8+CD4-CCR7+CD45RA+ naive T cells. The DNA sequence is TGTGCCAGCATTCCTAAAGGGGCAGGGGGTACAGATACGCAGTATTTT. Its protein is CASIPKGAGGTDTQYF. Joined to the reference TRBV2 and TRBJ2-3 proteins, this CDR3 gives the full variable domain: EPEVTQTPSHQVTQMGQEVILRCVPISNHLYFYWYRQILGQKVEFLVSFYNNEISEKSEIFDDQFSVERPDGSNFTLKIRSTKLEDSAMYFCASIPKGAGGTDTQYFGPGTRLTVL.